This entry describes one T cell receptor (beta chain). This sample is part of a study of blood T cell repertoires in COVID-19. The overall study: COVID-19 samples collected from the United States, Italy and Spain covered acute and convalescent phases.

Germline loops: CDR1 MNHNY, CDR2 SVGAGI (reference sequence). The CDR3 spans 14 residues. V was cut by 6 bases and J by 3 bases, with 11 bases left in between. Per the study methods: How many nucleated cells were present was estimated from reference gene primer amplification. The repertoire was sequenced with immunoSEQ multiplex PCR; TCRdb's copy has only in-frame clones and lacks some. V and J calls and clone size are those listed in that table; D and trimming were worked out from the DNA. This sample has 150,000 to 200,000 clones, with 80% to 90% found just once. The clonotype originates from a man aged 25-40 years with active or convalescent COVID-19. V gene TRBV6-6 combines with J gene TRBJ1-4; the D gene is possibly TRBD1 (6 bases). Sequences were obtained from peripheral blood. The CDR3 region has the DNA TGTGCCAGCAGAGAGGCAGGGGCTAATGAAAAACTGTTTTTT. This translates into CASREAGANEKLFF.